These T cell receptor beta chains were read from a single sample in a study of T cell repertoires in cytomegalovirus infection. TCRdb independently ran MiXCR on the reads; one entry per CDR3 protein. The sample gives some 120,000 distinct CDR3 sequences, roughly 32% of which show up once; under 70% is in the top ten. No antigen has been identified for these receptors. The sequences come from CD8+ T cells from cultured PBMCs, collected from culture after CMV antigen stimulation. These receptors were collected from a human donor in good health (CMV status not recorded). Some clones in this sample may be carry-over from other donors' samples. Both conserved end residues are part of each CDR3. The D gene is left open where the match is weak. Expanded clones are given a class, and other clones once, few, many or no size at all.

D gene	clone size	V gene	J gene	CDR3 protein	CDR3 DNA
TRBD1	few	TRBV13	TRBJ1-2	CASSPQGAPKSEGYTF	TGTGCCAGCAGCCCCCAGGGGGCGCCTAAGTCGGAAGGCTACACCTTC
TRBD1	NA	TRBV2	TRBJ2-1	CASKTGLGLLFEQFF	TGTGCCAGCAAGACAGGGCTAGGCCTCCTTTTTGAGCAGTTCTTC
NA	few	TRBV27	TRBJ2-6	CASSSPGWGANVLTF	TGTGCCAGCAGTTCACCAGGATGGGGGGCCAACGTCCTGACTTTC
TRBD2	NA	TRBV7-4	TRBJ2-3	CASSAGTSGGTDTQYF	TGTGCCAGCAGCGCGGGGACTAGCGGGGGCACAGATACGCAGTATTTT
NA	NA	TRBV27	TRBJ1-1	CASSSVGGRLTEAFF	TGTGCCAGCAGTTCCGTCGGGGGCAGGCTGACTGAAGCTTTCTTT
TRBD2	NA	TRBV4-3	TRBJ2-4	CASSQDTPPLAGGPGDIQYF	TGCGCCAGCAGCCAAGACACCCCCCCACTAGCGGGGGGGCCTGGGGACATTCAGTACTTC
NA	NA	TRBV18	TRBJ1-1	CASSPATGGNTEAFF	TGTGCCAGCTCACCCGCAACGGGGGGAAACACTGAAGCTTTCTTT
TRBD1	few	TRBV19	TRBJ2-3	CATRDRDYTDTQYF	TGTGCCACCCGGGACAGGGATTACACAGATACGCAGTATTTT
NA	NA	TRBV7-3	TRBJ1-1	CVSSLTASTEAFF	TGTGTCAGCAGCTTAACGGCTAGCACTGAAGCTTTCTTT
NA	many	TRBV5-1	TRBJ2-1	CASSLAIPEGRRDGSYNEQFF	TGCGCCAGCAGCTTGGCAATCCCTGAGGGCCGGCGAGACGGCTCCTACAATGAGCAGTTCTTC
TRBD1	NA	TRBV12-3/TRBV12-4	TRBJ1-6	CASREGQGGYSPLHF	TGTGCCAGCCGAGAGGGACAGGGGGGATATTCACCCCTCCACTTT
NA	NA	TRBV12-3/TRBV12-4	TRBJ1-1	CASSLTSQQGTTEAFF	TGTGCCAGCAGTTTAACGTCCCAGCAGGGGACCACTGAAGCTTTCTTT
NA	NA	TRBV20-1	TRBJ1-5	CSARYVSNQPQHF	TGCAGTGCTAGATATGTGAGCAATCAGCCCCAGCATTTT
TRBD2	NA	TRBV4-2	TRBJ2-7	CASSQTGGTGEQYF	TGTGCCAGCAGCCAAACGGGAGGGACTGGCGAGCAGTACTTC